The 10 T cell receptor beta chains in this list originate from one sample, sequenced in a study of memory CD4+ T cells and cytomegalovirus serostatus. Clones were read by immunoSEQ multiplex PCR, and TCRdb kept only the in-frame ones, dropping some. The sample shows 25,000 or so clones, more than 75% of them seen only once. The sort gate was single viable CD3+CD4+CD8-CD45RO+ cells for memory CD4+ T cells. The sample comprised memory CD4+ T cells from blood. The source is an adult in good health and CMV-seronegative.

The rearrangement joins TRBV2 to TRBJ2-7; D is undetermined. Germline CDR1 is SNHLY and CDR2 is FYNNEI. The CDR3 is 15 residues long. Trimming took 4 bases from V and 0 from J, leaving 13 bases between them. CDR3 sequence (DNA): TGTGCCAGCAGTGTTGAGGCAGTTAACTCCTACGAGCAGTACTTC. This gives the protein CASSVEAVNSYEQYF.

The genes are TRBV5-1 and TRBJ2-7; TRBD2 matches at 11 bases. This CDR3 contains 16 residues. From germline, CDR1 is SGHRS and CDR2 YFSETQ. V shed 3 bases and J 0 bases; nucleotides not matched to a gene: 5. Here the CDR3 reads CASSSGTSGSSYEQYF. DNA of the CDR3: TGCGCCAGCAGCTCCGGGACTAGCGGTAGCTCCTACGAGCAGTACTTC.

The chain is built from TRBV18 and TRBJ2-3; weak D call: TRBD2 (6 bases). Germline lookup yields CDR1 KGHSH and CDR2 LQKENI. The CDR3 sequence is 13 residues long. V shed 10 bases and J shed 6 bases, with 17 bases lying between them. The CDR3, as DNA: TGTGCCACAACACTGGGGGGAGGCGATACGCAGTATTTT. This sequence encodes CATTLGGGDTQYF.

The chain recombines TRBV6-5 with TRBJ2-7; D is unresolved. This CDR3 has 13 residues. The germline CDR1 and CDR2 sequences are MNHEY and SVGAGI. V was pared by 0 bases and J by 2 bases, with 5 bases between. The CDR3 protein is CASSYSTPYEQYF. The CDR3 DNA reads TGTGCCAGCAGTTACTCGACTCCCTACGAGCAGTACTTC.

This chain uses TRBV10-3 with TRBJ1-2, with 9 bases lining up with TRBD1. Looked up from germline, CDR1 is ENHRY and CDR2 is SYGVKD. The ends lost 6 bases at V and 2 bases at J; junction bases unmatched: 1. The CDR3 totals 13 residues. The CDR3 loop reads CAIRDRGNYGYTF. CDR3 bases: TGTGCCATCAGGGACAGGGGAAACTATGGCTACACCTTC.

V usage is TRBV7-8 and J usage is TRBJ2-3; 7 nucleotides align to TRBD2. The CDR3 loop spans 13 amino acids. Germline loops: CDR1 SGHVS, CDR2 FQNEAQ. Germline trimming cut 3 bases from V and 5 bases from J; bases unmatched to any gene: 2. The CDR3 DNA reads TGTGCCAGCAGCTTTTTAGCGGGAGATACGCAGTATTTT. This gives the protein CASSFLAGDTQYF.

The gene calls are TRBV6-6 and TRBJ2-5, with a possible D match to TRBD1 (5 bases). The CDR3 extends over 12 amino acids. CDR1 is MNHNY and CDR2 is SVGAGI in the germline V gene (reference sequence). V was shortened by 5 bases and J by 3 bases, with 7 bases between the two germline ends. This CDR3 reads CASSDREETQYF. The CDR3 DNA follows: TGTGCCAGCAGTGACAGAGAAGAGACCCAGTACTTC.

CDR3 coding DNA: TGTGCCAGCAGCTTAAGGGAAGGGTTGGCGCAGTACTTC. It codes for CASSLREGLAQYF. The chain recombines TRBV5-4 with TRBJ2-7; D uncertain. The CDR3 loop spans 13 amino acids. Trimming shortened V by 2 bases and J by 9 bases, and 15 bases separated the two germline ends. The germline V gene has CDR1 SGHNT and CDR2 YYREEE (reference sequence). Using reference TRBV5-4 and TRBJ2-7 for the parts outside the CDR3, the full variable domain is ETGVTQSPTHLIKTRGQQVTLRCSSQSGHNTVSWYQQALGQGPQFIFQYYREEENGRGNFPPRFSGLQFPNYSSELNVNALELDDSALYLCASSLREGLAQYFGPGTRLTVT.

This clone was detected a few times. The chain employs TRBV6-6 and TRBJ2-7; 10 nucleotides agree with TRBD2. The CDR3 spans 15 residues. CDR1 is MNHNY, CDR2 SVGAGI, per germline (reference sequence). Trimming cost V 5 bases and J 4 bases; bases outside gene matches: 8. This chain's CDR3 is CASSDLAGVRYEQYF. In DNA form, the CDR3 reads TGTGCCAGCAGTGACCTAGCGGGGGTACGGTACGAGCAGTACTTC.

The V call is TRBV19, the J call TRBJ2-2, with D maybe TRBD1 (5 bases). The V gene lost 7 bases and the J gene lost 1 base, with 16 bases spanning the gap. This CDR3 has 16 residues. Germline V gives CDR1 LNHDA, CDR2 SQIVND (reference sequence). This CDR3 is CASNTRQGRNTGELFF. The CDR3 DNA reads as TGTGCCAGTAACACAAGGCAGGGTCGGAACACCGGGGAGCTGTTTTTT.